This T cell receptor beta chain was retrieved from a study of blood T cell repertoires in COVID-19. On the study more broadly: Samples came from the United States, Italy and Spain, spanning acute and convalescent COVID-19.

The CDR3 runs to 17 residues. V shed 5 bases and J 0 bases; nucleotides not matched to a gene: 5. The germline CDR1 and CDR2 sequences are SGHNT and YENEEA. Assay used: immunoSEQ multiplex PCR; TCRdb lists only in-frame clones, some missing. Counted here are about 110,000 clones, roughly 71% occurring once; the ten biggest clones make up about 6%. The specimen sequenced was peripheral blood. This chain joins TRBV11-3 and TRBJ2-2; 11 bases are shared with TRBD2. This TCR came from a man older than 75 with acute or convalescent COVID-19. In DNA form, the CDR3 reads TGTGCCAGCAGCCCCCGGGGACTAGCGGCGAACACCGGGGAGCTGTTTTTT. Protein sequence: CASSPRGLAANTGELFF. Variable domain in full (rest from reference TRBV11-3 and TRBJ2-2): EAGVVQSPRYKIIEKKQPVAFWCNPISGHNTLYWYLQNLGQGPELLIRYENEEAVDDSQLPKDRFSAERLKGVDSTLKIQPAELGDSAVYLCASSPRGLAANTGELFFGEGSRLTVL.